A selection of T cell receptor beta chains follows, all from one sample in a study of post-analysis software for immune sequencing data. MiXCR, applied by TCRdb to the PCR reads, yields one record per CDR3 protein. The data contain some 190,000 distinct CDR3 sequences, roughly 30% of them singletons. Sample: blood. These receptors all stem from a girl younger than 18 with multiple sclerosis. Each CDR3 is given with its conserved first and last residue. D genes are given only for firm matches. Size is stated for part of the rows, as once, few or many counts, or as a class when the clone is expanded.

j_gene | v_gene | d_gene | abundance | CDR3nt | CDR3aa
TRBJ2-2 | TRBV5-1 | . | few | TGCGCCAGCAGCCTAGAGGGGTACAGCACCGGGGAGCTGTTTTTT | CASSLEGYSTGELFF
TRBJ2-3 | TRBV12-3/TRBV12-4 | TRBD2 | . | TGTGCCAGCAGTACCAGACTAGCGGGAGTAAGCGCAGATACGCAGTATTTT | CASSTRLAGVSADTQYF
TRBJ1-1 | TRBV5-5 | . | few | TGTGCCAGCAGTATGGACAGCCAGAACACTGAAGCTTTCTTT | CASSMDSQNTEAFF
TRBJ2-1 | TRBV5-4 | . | few | TGTGCCAGCAGCTCTACAATCGGGCACATTTACAATGAGCAGTTCTTC | CASSSTIGHIYNEQFF
TRBJ2-7 | TRBV5-1 | TRBD2 | once | TGCGCCAGCAGCTTGGAGGGACTAGCGGGGTACGGGCAGTACTTC | CASSLEGLAGYGQYF
TRBJ1-4 | TRBV28 | TRBD1 | . | TGTGCCATCGGGACAGCCAGTAATGAAAAACTGTTTTTT | CAIGTASNEKLFF
TRBJ2-1 | TRBV3-1 | TRBD2 | many | TGTGCCAGCAGCCAATTGTGGGTTACTAGCGGGGGACCTAACAATGAGCAGTTCTTC | CASSQLWVTSGGPNNEQFF
TRBJ2-1 | TRBV2 | . | . | TGTGCCAGCAGTGAAGACAGGAGGACTGAGCAGTTCTTC | CASSEDRRTEQFF
TRBJ2-3 | TRBV25-1 | . | few | TGTGCCAGCGGGAGTAGGGATACGCAGTATTTT | CASGSRDTQYF
TRBJ1-2 | TRBV21-1 | . | . | TGTGCCAGCAGGCTTCCGGGTCCTGACTATGGCTACACCTTC | CASRLPGPDYGYTF
TRBJ1-2 | TRBV5-1 | . | . | TGCGCCAGCAGCTTGGCCGAAAGCGGGGGCTACACCTTC | CASSLAESGGYTF
TRBJ1-5 | TRBV6-5 | . | . | TGTGCCAGCAGTTACAGTGGTCGCAATCAGCTCCAGCATTTT | CASSYSGRNQLQHF
TRBJ1-1 | TRBV5-1 | . | once | TGCGCCAGCAGCTTTGGCGCCCCGAACACTGAAGCTTTCTTT | CASSFGAPNTEAFF
TRBJ2-2 | TRBV20-1 | TRBD1 | few | TGCAGTGCTAGAGATGAATTTCAGGGGGCGAACACCGGGGAGCTGTTTTTT | CSARDEFQGANTGELFF
TRBJ1-4 | TRBV5-1 | . | . | TGCGCCAGCAGCGTCAACAGGAATCATAATGAAAAACTGTTTTTT | CASSVNRNHNEKLFF
TRBJ2-3 | TRBV7-3 | TRBD2 | . | TGTGCCAGCAGCTTAATAGCGGGGGGTACTACAGATACGCGGTATTTT | CASSLIAGGTTDTRYF
TRBJ2-1 | TRBV5-1 | . | many | TGCGCCAGCAGTTCCGAACGACTGACCTACAATGAGCAGTTCTTC | CASSSERLTYNEQFF
TRBJ1-2 | TRBV6-5 | . | many | TGTGCCAGCAGTCCCGTTCCGAACTATGGCTACACCTTC | CASSPVPNYGYTF
TRBJ2-7 | TRBV29-1 | . | many | TGCAGCGTTGAAGTTGACCGACTCTCCGAGCAGTACTTC | CSVEVDRLSEQYF
TRBJ2-5 | TRBV7-9 | . | . | TGTGCCAGCAGCTTAAACAGGGCCTACGTTCGGGAGACCAAGTACTTC | CASSLNRAYVRETKYF
TRBJ1-1 | TRBV7-3 | . | . | TGTGCCAGCAGCTTAAGGGGGCGTACAGCGAACACTGAAGCTTTCTTT | CASSLRGRTANTEAFF
TRBJ2-3 | TRBV2 | . | . | TGTGCCAGCAGTGAAGCCAACCTTTATAGCACAGATACGCAGTATTTT | CASSEANLYSTDTQYF
TRBJ1-1 | TRBV7-9 | . | many | TGTGCCAGCAGCTCCCAGGGACCCACTGAAGCTTTCTTT | CASSSQGPTEAFF
TRBJ2-1 | TRBV7-2 | TRBD1 | many | TGTGCCAGCAGCTGGGACAGCAATGAGCAGTTCTTC | CASSWDSNEQFF
TRBJ2-7 | TRBV6-1 | . | many | TGTGCCAGCAGTGAAAATAGGGTTCCAACCTACGAGCAGTACTTC | CASSENRVPTYEQYF
TRBJ2-7 | TRBV10-3 | . | few | TGTGCCATCAGGGCCGTAGGGAACAATGAGCAGTACTTC | CAIRAVGNNEQYF
TRBJ2-4 | TRBV24-1 | TRBD1 | many | TGTGCCACCGCGAGACAGGGAAAGAAAAACATTCAGTACTTC | CATARQGKKNIQYF
TRBJ2-5 | TRBV27 | . | . | TGTGTCAGCAGCCGTTCAGGTGGAGAGACCCAGTACTTC | CVSSRSGGETQYF
TRBJ2-5 | TRBV2 | TRBD2 | few | TGTGCCAGCAGTGAGCTAGCGGGAGGTGAGACCCAGTACTTC | CASSELAGGETQYF
TRBJ2-3 | TRBV3-1 | . | . | TGTGCCAGCAGCCAAAGGGAGGTAGATACGCAGTATTTT | CASSQREVDTQYF
TRBJ2-7 | TRBV9 | . | . | TGTGCCAGCAGCGTAGCCGGCGGGTCGTCCTACGAGCAGTACTTC | CASSVAGGSSYEQYF